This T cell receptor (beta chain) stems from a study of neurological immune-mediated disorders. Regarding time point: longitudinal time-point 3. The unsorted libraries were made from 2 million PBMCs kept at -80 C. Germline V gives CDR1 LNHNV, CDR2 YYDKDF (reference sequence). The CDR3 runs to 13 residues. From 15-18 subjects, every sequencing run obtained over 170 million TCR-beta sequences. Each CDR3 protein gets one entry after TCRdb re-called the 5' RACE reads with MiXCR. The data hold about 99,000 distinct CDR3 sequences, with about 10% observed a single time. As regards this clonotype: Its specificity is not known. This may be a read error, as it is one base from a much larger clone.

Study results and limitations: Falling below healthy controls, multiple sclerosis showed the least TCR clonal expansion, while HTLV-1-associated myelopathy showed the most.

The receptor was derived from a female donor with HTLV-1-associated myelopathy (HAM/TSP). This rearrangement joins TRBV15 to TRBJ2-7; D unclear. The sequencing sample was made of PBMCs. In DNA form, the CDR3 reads TGTGCTACCAGCAGAGATGCCACCTACGAGCAGTACTTC. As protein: CATSRDATYEQYF.